The 31 T cell receptor beta chains below come from one sample, sequenced in a study of graft-versus-host responses after intestinal transplantation. Antigens of these TCRs are unknown. Assay used: immunoSEQ multiplex PCR; TCRdb lists only in-frame clones, some missing. The sample has more than 85,000 clones, 92% seen once. Sequencing used unstimulated CD8+ T cells sorted from spleen or lymph node cells, obtained before transplant. The origin of the receptors is a human donor who was the organ donor for an intestinal transplant.

The chain carries TRBV5-4 and TRBJ2-2; no firm D call. Germline CDR1 SGHNT, CDR2 YYREEE (reference sequence). There are 12 residues in the CDR3. V shed 9 bases and J shed 6 bases, with 12 bases lying between them. Here the CDR3 reads CATYDKSGELFF. The CDR3 DNA reads as TGTGCCACGTATGACAAATCCGGGGAGCTGTTTTTT.

The CDR3 loop is CASSFSGEPYEQYF. In nucleotides, the CDR3 is TGTGCCAGCAGCTTTAGCGGGGAACCCTACGAGCAGTACTTC. This chain uses TRBV11-2 with TRBJ2-7; 8 bases line up with TRBD2. The CDR3 sequence is 14 residues long. The trim removed 3 bases at V and 2 bases at J, leaving 3 bases unmatched. Germline values: CDR1 SGHAT, CDR2 FQNNGV.

Regarding this clone: The sample holds other DNA sequences that translate to the same CDR3. The J gene is TRBJ1-1, the V gene TRBV5-1; TRBD1 aligns across 8 bases. Germline loops: CDR1 SGHRS, CDR2 YFSETQ. J gave up 7 bases and V 0 bases, and 17 bases lay outside the gene matches. The CDR3 loop spans 18 amino acids. The CDR3, as DNA: TGCGCCAGCAGCTTGGCGCTACTAGGGTGGACAGGGACGATTGAAGCTTTCTTT. It is translated as CASSLALLGWTGTIEAFF.

The table lists this clone with a count of one. The gene calls are TRBV21-1 and TRBJ1-6. TRBV21-1 is deemed a pseudogene. This CDR3 is built from 18 residues. CDR3 sequence: CASRLRLATLHHNSPLHF. For the CDR3, the DNA is TGTGCCAGCAGGTTACGCCTAGCTACACTACATCATAATTCACCCCTCCACTTT.

This clone was recorded once. The chain is built from TRBV28 and TRBJ1-2; D is ambiguous. Germline V gene sequence: CDR1 MDHEN, CDR2 SYDVKM. V shed 1 base and J shed 1 base, with 31 bases lying between them. The CDR3 covers 22 residues. In nucleotides, the CDR3 is TGTGCCAGCAGTTTATACGGTCCCTGGGTGAGGGCGAACAACCCCTTTAACTATGGCTACACCTTC. This gives the protein CASSLYGPWVRANNPFNYGYTF.

The gene calls are TRBV30 and TRBJ2-5; 9 nucleotides agree with TRBD1. J was trimmed by 5 bases and V by 1 base; bases with no gene match: 2. The germline gives CDR1 GTSNPN, CDR2 SVGIG (reference sequence). This CDR3 comprises 13 residues. CDR3 loop: CAWSETGGETQYF. The CDR3 nucleotides read TGTGCCTGGAGTGAGACAGGGGGGGAGACCCAGTACTTC.

The gene calls are TRBV6-1 and TRBJ2-7, with D perhaps TRBD1 (8 bases). V dropped 10 bases and J dropped 5 bases, with 21 bases sitting between them. CDR1 is MNHNS, CDR2 SASEGT, per germline. The CDR3 spans 14 residues. CDR3 nucleotide sequence: TGTGCCACAAGGACAGGGAGGGGTCTCCACGAGCAGTACTTC. It specifies CATRTGRGLHEQYF.

The chain is built from TRBV9 and TRBJ1-1, with 9 bases identical to TRBD1. CDR3 length: 16 amino acids. J gave up 5 bases and V 4 bases, and 12 bases lay outside the gene matches. Germline V gives CDR1 SGDLS, CDR2 YYNGEE. This CDR3 reads CASSPPLQGAGTEAFF. In nucleotides, the CDR3 is TGTGCCAGCAGCCCTCCCCTACAGGGGGCAGGGACTGAAGCTTTCTTT.

V and J are TRBV7-7 and TRBJ2-2; D possibly corresponds to TRBD2 (5 bases). V gave up 2 bases and J gave up 6 bases, with 7 bases separating them. This CDR3 has 13 residues. Germline-derived CDR1 and CDR2 are SSHAT and FNYEAQ (reference sequence). This CDR3 is CASSLFGAGELFF. The CDR3 bases are TGTGCCAGCAGCTTATTCGGGGCCGGGGAGCTGTTTTTT.

The CDR3 DNA reads TGTGCCAGCAAACCTTTATCTAGCGACGAGCAGTTCTTC. Its translation: CASKPLSSDEQFF. The rearrangement links TRBV27 to TRBJ2-1; D may be TRBD2 (6 bases). The CDR3 covers 13 residues. Germline assignment: CDR1 MNHEY and CDR2 SMNVEV (reference sequence). V was clipped by 7 bases and J by 10 bases, with 17 bases between them.

This clone was seen just once. This chain joins TRBV19 and TRBJ2-7, with TRBD1 matching 8 bases. The CDR3 contains 15 residues. Per germline, CDR1 LNHDA and CDR2 SQIVND (reference sequence). V was pared by 5 bases and J by 1 base, with 7 bases of the junction left unmatched. The CDR3 DNA sequence: TGTGCCAGTAGTTTAGGACAGGGCAGTTCCTACGAGCAGTACTTC. Its translation is CASSLGQGSSYEQYF.

The chain recombines TRBV19 with TRBJ2-3; a possible D gene is TRBD1 (5 bases). V was cut by 1 base and J by 5 bases, with 10 bases left in between. Germline CDR1 reads LNHDA; CDR2 reads SQIVND (reference sequence). The CDR3 is made up of 14 amino acids. CDR3 in DNA: TGTGCCAGTAGTATAGTTCCAGGGTTAGATACGCAGTATTTT. Translation gives CASSIVPGLDTQYF.

This chain connects TRBV27 to TRBJ2-5, with 9 positions matching TRBD1. TRBJ2-7 matches the DNA end more closely, so the J call is doubtful. The germline gives CDR1 MNHEY, CDR2 SMNVEV (reference sequence). The CDR3 runs to 14 residues. Here the CDR3 reads CASSFGTGSGEQYF. The CDR3 DNA is TGTGCCAGCAGTTTCGGGACAGGGTCGGGCGAGCAGTACTTC.

Of note for this clone: Distinct nucleotide sequences in the sample also encode this CDR3. The V gene is TRBV5-1, the J gene TRBJ2-7; TRBD1 matches 9 bases. Per the germline V gene, CDR1 is SGHRS and CDR2 is YFSETQ. Unmatched junction bases numbered 1, after V lost 0 bases and J lost 3 bases. This CDR3 has 14 amino acids. The CDR3 DNA follows: TGCGCCAGCAGCTTGGAGGGACAGGGCTACGAGCAGTACTTC. It specifies CASSLEGQGYEQYF.

J is TRBJ1-2 and V is TRBV6-1, with D uncertain. With 2 bases removed from V and 4 bases from J, the gap between germline ends came to 23 bases. In germline, CDR1 is MNHNS, CDR2 SASEGT. The CDR3 consists of 18 residues. The CDR3 here is CASSENARGLDPFYGYTF. For the CDR3, the DNA is TGTGCCAGCAGTGAAAATGCCCGCGGACTTGATCCTTTCTATGGCTACACCTTC.

This clone was seen only a few times. The chain is built from TRBV18 and TRBJ2-7; 7 nucleotides match TRBD2. The CDR3 contains 14 residues. Germline CDR1 reads KGHSH; CDR2 reads LQKENI. Trimming at V came to 1 base and at J to 4 bases, leaving 4 bases not matched to a gene. CDR3 sequence reads: CASSPRLADYEQYF. In DNA, the CDR3 is TGTGCCAGCTCACCACGACTAGCTGATTACGAGCAGTACTTC. Variable domain in full (rest from reference TRBV18 and TRBJ2-7): NAGVMQNPRHLVRRRGQEARLRCSPMKGHSHVYWYRQLPEEGLKFMVYLQKENIIDESGMPKERFSAEFPKEGPSILRIQQVVRGDSAAYFCASSPRLADYEQYFGPGTRLTVT.

The J gene is TRBJ2-7, the V gene TRBV2, with D hard to call. V was shortened by 8 bases and J by 2 bases, with 10 bases between the two germline ends. The CDR3 is 12 amino acids. Per germline, CDR1 SNHLY and CDR2 FYNNEI. The CDR3 is CASSRNPYEQYF. CDR3 nucleotides: TGTGCCAGCTCCAGAAATCCCTACGAGCAGTACTTC.

This clone was observed a few times. V usage is TRBV4-2 and J usage is TRBJ1-2; D is possibly TRBD1 (6 bases). Germline CDR1 and CDR2: LGHNA and YNFKEQ. The V end was cut by 2 bases, the J end by 3 bases, with 13 bases between. The CDR3 sequence is 15 residues long. In DNA form, the CDR3 reads TGTGCCAGCAGCCAAAAGGTCAGGGGCGACTATGGCTACACCTTC. This encodes CASSQKVRGDYGYTF.

The chain carries TRBV5-6 and TRBJ2-7, with 8 nucleotides matching TRBD2. CDR3 size: 15 residues. The germline V gene encodes CDR1 SGHDT and CDR2 YYEEEE. With V trimmed by 0 bases and J by 1 base, 3 bases remained unmatched. CDR3 sequence reads: CASSLARGGSYEQYF. CDR3 nucleotides: TGTGCCAGCAGCTTGGCCCGGGGGGGTTCCTACGAGCAGTACTTC.

This rearrangement joins TRBV7-9 to TRBJ2-2; TRBD1 aligns across 12 bases. Germline assignment: CDR1 SEHNR and CDR2 FQNEAQ (reference sequence). V lost 5 bases and J lost 6; bases outside the gene matches: 10. The length of the CDR3 is 17 residues. The CDR3 DNA is TGTGCCAGCAGCCCAGGGACAGGGGGCCTGGGTGCCGGGGAGCTGTTTTTT. It specifies CASSPGTGGLGAGELFF.

The chain has TRBV9 and TRBJ1-1; TRBD1 is a possible D gene (5 bases). Germline V lookup: CDR1 SGDLS, CDR2 YYNGEE. V gave up 10 bases and J gave up 0 bases, with 19 bases separating them. This CDR3 comprises 15 residues. CDR3 DNA sequence: TGTGCCTCCGGGGGGAGGGGACCAGTGAACACTGAAGCTTTCTTT. Residues: CASGGRGPVNTEAFF.

This sequence joins TRBV5-1 and TRBJ2-7, with 8 bases matching TRBD2. Germline assignment: CDR1 SGHRS and CDR2 YFSETQ. The junction had 9 bases not matched to a gene; V was cut back by 2 bases and J by 2 bases. The CDR3 totals 16 residues. The CDR3 bases are TGCGCCAGCAGCTTCGCCGGGAGGGCCGCCCCCTACGAGCAGTACTTC. Translation: CASSFAGRAAPYEQYF. The whole variable domain, remainder taken from reference TRBV5-1 and TRBJ2-7, is KAGVTQTPRYLIKTRGQQVTLSCSPISGHRSVSWYQQTPGQGLQFLFEYFSETQRNKGNFPGRFSGRQFSNSRSEMNVSTLELGDSALYLCASSFAGRAAPYEQYFGPGTRLTVT.

The J gene is TRBJ2-1, the V gene TRBV11-2; unclear D gene. V shed 1 base and J shed 10 bases, with 5 bases lying between them. This CDR3 has 11 amino acids. The V gene's germline CDR1 is SGHAT and CDR2 FQNNGV. The CDR3 sequence is CASSLAVEQFF. The CDR3 nucleotides read TGTGCCAGCAGCTTAGCGGTGGAGCAGTTCTTC.

The CDR3 protein is CASSLGPSGRAQETQYF. The CDR3 DNA is TGTGCCAGCAGCTTAGGGCCTAGCGGGAGGGCTCAAGAGACCCAGTACTTC. The V call is TRBV7-9, the J call TRBJ2-5; 12 positions agree with TRBD2. V lost 1 base and J lost 2; bases outside the gene matches: 5. Germline V gene data show CDR1 as SEHNR and CDR2 as FQNEAQ (reference sequence). The CDR3 is made up of 17 amino acids.

V and J are TRBV6-4 and TRBJ2-1; no reliable D call. Germline V gene sequence: CDR1 MRHNA, CDR2 SNTAGT. V was pared by 0 bases and J by 12 bases, with 18 bases between. The CDR3 is 15 amino acids. The CDR3 bases are TGTGCCAGCAGTGACTCTGCTGGCGGTACGGAAGTGCAGTTCTTC. Translating gives CASSDSAGGTEVQFF.

This sequence joins TRBV6-5 and TRBJ1-2; 10 nucleotides align to TRBD1. The CDR3 totals 15 residues. CDR1 is MNHEY, CDR2 SVGAGI, per germline. V shed 2 bases, J shed 7 bases, and the junction held 7 bases outside the gene matches. The CDR3 here is CASSYTTGGGGGYTF. The CDR3 nucleotides are TGTGCCAGCAGTTACACGACAGGGGGCGGTGGTGGCTACACCTTC.

V and J are TRBV28 and TRBJ2-7; D uncertain. V was shortened by 6 bases and J by 4 bases, with 19 bases between the two germline ends. Germline V CDR1 and CDR2: MDHEN, SYDVKM. This CDR3 contains 15 residues. The CDR3 sequence: CASRAHDKPSYEQYF. The CDR3, as DNA: TGTGCCAGCAGGGCCCACGACAAACCCTCTTACGAGCAGTACTTC.

The V and J genes are TRBV10-2 and TRBJ2-7; a weak D match, TRBD1 (5 bases). The CDR3 has 20 residues. V was clipped by 3 bases and J by 0 bases, with 27 bases between them. The V gene's germline CDR1 is WSHSY and CDR2 SAAADI. In nucleotides, the CDR3 is TGCGCCAGCAGTGATGTTCCAGGGCTCGTCGTGAGGACCGCCTCCTACGAGCAGTACTTC. This gives the protein CASSDVPGLVVRTASYEQYF.

This rearrangement joins TRBV23-1 to TRBJ1-1; D is perhaps TRBD1 (5 bases). TRBV23-1 is known as an ORF, though its function is uncertain. The CDR3 is 18 amino acids. V dropped 0 bases and J dropped 4 bases, with 21 bases sitting between them. The CDR3 region is CASSQSWQGGQKGTEAFF. CDR3 nucleotide sequence: TGCGCCAGCAGTCAATCGTGGCAGGGAGGTCAAAAGGGCACTGAAGCTTTCTTT.

CDR3 residues: CASSLAGLDSYEQYF. CDR3 nucleotides: TGTGCCAGCAGCTTAGCGGGACTCGACTCCTACGAGCAGTACTTC. The V and J genes are TRBV11-2 and TRBJ2-7, with D tentatively TRBD2 (6 bases). V dropped 1 base and J dropped 0 bases, with 10 bases sitting between them. The CDR3 has 15 amino acids. Per the germline V gene, CDR1 is SGHAT and CDR2 is FQNNGV.

The chain couples TRBV5-4 to TRBJ1-1, with 7 bases aligning to TRBD1. The CDR3 loop spans 17 amino acids. J was trimmed by 1 base and V by 4 bases; bases with no gene match: 13. The germline V gene encodes CDR1 SGHNT and CDR2 YYREEE (reference sequence). The CDR3 coding sequence is TGTGCCAGCAGCCCCGCCGGGACAGCGGGGGGGAACACTGAAGCTTTCTTT. The encoded protein is CASSPAGTAGGNTEAFF.